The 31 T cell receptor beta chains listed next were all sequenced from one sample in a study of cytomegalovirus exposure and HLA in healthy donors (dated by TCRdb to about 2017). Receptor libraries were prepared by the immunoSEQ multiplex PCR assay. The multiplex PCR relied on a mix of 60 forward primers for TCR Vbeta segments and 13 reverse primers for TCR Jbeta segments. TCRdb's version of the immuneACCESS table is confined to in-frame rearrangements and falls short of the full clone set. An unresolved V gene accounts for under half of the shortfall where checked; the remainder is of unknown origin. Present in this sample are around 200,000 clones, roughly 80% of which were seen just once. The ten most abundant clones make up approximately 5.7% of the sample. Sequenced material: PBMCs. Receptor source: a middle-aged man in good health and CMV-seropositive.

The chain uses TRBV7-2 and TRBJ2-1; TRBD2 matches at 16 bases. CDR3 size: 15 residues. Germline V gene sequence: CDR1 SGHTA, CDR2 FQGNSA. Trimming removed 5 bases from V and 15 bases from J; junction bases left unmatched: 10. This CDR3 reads CASSRLGLAGGDVFF. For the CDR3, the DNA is TGTGCCAGCAGCCGACTGGGACTAGCGGGAGGGGACGTGTTCTTC. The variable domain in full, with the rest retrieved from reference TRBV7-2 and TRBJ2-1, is GAGVSQSPSNKVTEKGKDVELRCDPISGHTALYWYRQSLGQGLEFLIYFQGNSAPDKSGLPSDRFSAERTGGSVSTLTIQRTQQEDSAVYLCASSRLGLAGGDVFFGPGTRLTVL.

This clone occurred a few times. CDR3 residues: CASSPDRLAGGDTQYF. CDR3 bases: TGTGCCAGCAGCCCCGATCGACTAGCGGGAGGAGATACGCAGTATTTT. The chain uses TRBV7-2 and TRBJ2-3; 13 bases agree with TRBD2. The CDR3 runs to 16 residues. The V and J ends lost 5 bases and 5 bases, in that order; junction bases with no gene match: 7. Germline V gene lookup returns CDR1 SGHTA and CDR2 FQGNSA. The whole variable domain, filled in from reference TRBV7-2 and TRBJ2-3, reads GAGVSQSPSNKVTEKGKDVELRCDPISGHTALYWYRQSLGQGLEFLIYFQGNSAPDKSGLPSDRFSAERTGGSVSTLTIQRTQQEDSAVYLCASSPDRLAGGDTQYFGPGTRLTVL.

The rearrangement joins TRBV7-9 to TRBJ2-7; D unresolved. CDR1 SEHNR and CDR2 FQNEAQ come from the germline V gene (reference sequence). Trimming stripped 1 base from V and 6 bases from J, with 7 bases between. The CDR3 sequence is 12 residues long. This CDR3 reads CASSLVSIEQYF. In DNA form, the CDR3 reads TGTGCCAGCAGCTTAGTGTCCATCGAGCAGTACTTC. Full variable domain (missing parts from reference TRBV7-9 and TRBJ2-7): DTGVSQNPRHKITKRGQNVTFRCDPISEHNRLYWYRQTLGQGPEFLTYFQNEAQLEKSRLLSDRFSAERPKGSFSTLEIQRTEQGDSAMYLCASSLVSIEQYFGPGTRLTVT.

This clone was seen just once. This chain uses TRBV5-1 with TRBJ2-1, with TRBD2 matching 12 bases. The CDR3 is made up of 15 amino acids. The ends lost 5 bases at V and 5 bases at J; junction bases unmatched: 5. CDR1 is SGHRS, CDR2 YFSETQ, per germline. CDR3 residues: CASSQTSGSNNEQFF. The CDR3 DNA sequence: TGCGCCAGCAGTCAGACTAGCGGGAGTAACAATGAGCAGTTCTTC.

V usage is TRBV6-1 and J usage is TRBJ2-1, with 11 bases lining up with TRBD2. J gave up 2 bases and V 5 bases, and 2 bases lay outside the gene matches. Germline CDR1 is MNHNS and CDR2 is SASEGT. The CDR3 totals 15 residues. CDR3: CASSKLAGAYNEQFF. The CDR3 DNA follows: TGTGCCAGCAGTAAACTAGCGGGGGCCTACAATGAGCAGTTCTTC.

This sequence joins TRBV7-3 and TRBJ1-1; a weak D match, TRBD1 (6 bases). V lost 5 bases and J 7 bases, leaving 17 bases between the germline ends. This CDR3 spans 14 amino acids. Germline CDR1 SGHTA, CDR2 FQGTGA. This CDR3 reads CASSLDFRDNEAFF. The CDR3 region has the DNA TGTGCCAGCAGCCTCGATTTCCGGGACAATGAAGCTTTCTTT.

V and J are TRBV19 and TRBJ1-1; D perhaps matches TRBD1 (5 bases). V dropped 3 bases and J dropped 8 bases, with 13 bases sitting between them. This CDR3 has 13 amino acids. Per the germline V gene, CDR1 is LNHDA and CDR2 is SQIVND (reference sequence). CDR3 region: CASSIPTGTEAFF. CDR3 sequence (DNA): TGTGCCAGTAGTATTCCCACAGGAACCGAAGCTTTCTTT.

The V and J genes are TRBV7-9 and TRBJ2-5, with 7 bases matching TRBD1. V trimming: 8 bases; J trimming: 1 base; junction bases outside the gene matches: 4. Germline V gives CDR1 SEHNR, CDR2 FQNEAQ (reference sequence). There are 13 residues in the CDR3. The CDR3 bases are TGTGCCAGCTCCACAGGGGCCCAAGAGACCCAGTACTTC. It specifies CASSTGAQETQYF.

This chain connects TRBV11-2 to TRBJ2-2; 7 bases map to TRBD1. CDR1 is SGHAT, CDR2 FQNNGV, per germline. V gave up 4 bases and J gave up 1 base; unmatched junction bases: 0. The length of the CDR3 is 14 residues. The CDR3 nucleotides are TGTGCCAGCAGCTGGACAGGGAACACCGGGGAGCTGTTTTTT. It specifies CASSWTGNTGELFF.

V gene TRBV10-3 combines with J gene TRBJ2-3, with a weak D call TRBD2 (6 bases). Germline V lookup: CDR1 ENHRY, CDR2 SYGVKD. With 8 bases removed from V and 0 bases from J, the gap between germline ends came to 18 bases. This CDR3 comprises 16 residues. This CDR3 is CAIGGSGRESTDTQYF. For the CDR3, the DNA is TGTGCCATCGGCGGTTCGGGGCGGGAAAGCACAGATACGCAGTATTTT.

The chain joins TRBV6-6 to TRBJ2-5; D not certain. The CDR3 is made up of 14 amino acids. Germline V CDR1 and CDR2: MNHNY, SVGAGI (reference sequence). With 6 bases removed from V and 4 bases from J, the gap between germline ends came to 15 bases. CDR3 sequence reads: CASSNRDPGETQYF. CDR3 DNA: TGTGCCAGCAGCAACAGAGATCCTGGAGAGACCCAGTACTTC.

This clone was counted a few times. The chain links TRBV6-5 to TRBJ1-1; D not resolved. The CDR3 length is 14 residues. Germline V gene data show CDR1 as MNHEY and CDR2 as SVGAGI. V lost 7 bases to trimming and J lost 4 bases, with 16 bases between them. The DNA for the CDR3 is TGTGCCAGCACTTTACGAGGTCTGACCACTGAAGCTTTCTTT. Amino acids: CASTLRGLTTEAFF.

The CDR3 region is CASSRSGRGIYNEQFF. CDR3 DNA: TGTGCCAGCAGCCGTAGCGGGAGAGGAATCTACAATGAGCAGTTCTTC. This sequence joins TRBV11-3 and TRBJ2-1; 9 nucleotides line up with TRBD2. Germline V gene sequence: CDR1 SGHNT, CDR2 YENEEA. The CDR3 has 16 amino acids. Losses at the gene ends were 5 bases for V and 3 bases for J; bases not matched to a gene: 8.

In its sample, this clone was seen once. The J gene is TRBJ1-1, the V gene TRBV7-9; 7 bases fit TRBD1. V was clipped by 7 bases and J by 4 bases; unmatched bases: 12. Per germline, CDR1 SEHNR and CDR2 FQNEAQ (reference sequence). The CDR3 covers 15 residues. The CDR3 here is CASIPGGRMGTEAFF. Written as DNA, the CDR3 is TGTGCCAGCATCCCAGGGGGGAGGATGGGCACTGAAGCTTTCTTT.

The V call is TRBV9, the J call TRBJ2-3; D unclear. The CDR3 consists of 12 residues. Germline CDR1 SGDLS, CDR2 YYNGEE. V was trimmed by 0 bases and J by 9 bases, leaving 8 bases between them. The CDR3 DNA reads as TGTGCCAGCAGCGTAGACCTGGGCACGCAGTATTTT. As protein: CASSVDLGTQYF.

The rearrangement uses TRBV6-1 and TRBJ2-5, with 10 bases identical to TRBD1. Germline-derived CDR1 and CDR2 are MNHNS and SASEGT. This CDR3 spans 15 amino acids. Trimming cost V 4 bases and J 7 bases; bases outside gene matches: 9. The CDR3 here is CASSAETGGRGTQYF. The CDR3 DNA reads TGTGCCAGCAGTGCCGAGACAGGGGGCCGGGGGACCCAGTACTTC.

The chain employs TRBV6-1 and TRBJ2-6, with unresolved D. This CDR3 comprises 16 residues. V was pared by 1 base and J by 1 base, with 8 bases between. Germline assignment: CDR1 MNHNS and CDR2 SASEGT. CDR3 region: CASSEDMSSGANVLTF. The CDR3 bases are TGTGCCAGCAGTGAAGATATGTCGTCTGGGGCCAACGTCCTGACTTTC.

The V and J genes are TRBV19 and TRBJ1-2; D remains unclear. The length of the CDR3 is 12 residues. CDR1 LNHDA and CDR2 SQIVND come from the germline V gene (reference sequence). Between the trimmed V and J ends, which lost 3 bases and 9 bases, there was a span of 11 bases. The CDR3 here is CASSMDSMRYTF. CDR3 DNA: TGTGCCAGTAGTATGGACTCTATGCGCTACACCTTC.

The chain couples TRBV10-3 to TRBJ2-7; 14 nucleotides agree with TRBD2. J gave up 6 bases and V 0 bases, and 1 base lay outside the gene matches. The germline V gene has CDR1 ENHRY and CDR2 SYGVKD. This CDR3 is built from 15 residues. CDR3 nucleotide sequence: TGTGCCATCAGTGAGTCGGGGACTAGCGGGAGCGAGCAGTACTTC. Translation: CAISESGTSGSEQYF.

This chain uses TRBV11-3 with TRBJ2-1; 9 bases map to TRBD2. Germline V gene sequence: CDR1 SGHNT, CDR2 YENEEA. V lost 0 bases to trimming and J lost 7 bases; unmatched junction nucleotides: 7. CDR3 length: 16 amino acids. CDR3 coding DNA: TGTGCCAGCAGCTTAGATGGGCGGGAGGGCCGGAATGAGCAGTTCTTC. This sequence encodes CASSLDGREGRNEQFF.

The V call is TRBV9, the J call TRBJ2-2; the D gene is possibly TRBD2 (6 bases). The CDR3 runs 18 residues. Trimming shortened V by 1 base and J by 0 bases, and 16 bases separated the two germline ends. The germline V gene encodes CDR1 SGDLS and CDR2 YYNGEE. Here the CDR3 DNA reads TGTGCCAGCAGCGTAAGCCGCTGGGGGACTCCGAACACCGGGGAGCTGTTTTTT. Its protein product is CASSVSRWGTPNTGELFF.

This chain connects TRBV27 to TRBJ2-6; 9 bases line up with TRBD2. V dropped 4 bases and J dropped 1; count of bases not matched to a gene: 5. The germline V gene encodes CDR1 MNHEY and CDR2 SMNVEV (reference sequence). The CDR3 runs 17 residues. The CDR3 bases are TGTGCCAGCAGTTCGCTAGCGGGATTTTCTGGGGCCAACGTCCTGACTTTC. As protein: CASSSLAGFSGANVLTF.

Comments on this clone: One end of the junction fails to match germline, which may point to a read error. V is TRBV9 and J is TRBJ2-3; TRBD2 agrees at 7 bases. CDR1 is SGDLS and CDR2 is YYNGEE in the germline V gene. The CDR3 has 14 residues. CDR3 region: CASSAVTSTDTQYF. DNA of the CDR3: TGTGCCAGCAGCGCCGTGACTAGCACTGATACGCAGTATTTT.

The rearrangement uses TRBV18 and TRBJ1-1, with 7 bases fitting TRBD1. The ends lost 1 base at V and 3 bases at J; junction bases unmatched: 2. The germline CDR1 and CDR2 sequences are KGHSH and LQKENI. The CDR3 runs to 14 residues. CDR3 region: CASSPQTGHTEAFF. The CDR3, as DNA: TGTGCCAGCTCACCACAGACAGGGCACACTGAAGCTTTCTTT.

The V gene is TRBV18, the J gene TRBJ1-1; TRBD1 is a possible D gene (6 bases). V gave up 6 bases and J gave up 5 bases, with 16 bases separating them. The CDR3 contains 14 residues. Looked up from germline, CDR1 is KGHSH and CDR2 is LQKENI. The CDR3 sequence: CASSPQGQGTEAFF. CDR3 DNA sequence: TGTGCCAGCTCCCCCCAGGGGCAAGGGACTGAAGCTTTCTTT.

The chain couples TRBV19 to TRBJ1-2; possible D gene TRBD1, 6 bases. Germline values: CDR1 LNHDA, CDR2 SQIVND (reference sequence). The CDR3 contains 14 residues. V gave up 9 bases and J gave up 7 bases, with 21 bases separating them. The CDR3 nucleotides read TGTGCCAGCCAAGACGGGGGGGCGTCCTTTGGCTACACCTTC. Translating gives CASQDGGASFGYTF.

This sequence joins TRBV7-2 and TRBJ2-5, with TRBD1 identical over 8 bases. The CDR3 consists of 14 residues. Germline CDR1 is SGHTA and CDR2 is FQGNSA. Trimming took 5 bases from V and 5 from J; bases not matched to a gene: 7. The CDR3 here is CASSPGTGVETQYF. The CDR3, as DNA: TGTGCCAGCAGCCCCGGGACAGGTGTTGAGACCCAGTACTTC.

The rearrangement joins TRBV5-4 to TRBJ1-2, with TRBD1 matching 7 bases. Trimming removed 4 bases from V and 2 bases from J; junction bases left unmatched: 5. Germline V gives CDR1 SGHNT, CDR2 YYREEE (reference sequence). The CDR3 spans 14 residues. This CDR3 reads CASSLIQGNYGYTF. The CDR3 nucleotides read TGTGCCAGCAGCCTGATACAGGGGAACTATGGCTACACCTTC. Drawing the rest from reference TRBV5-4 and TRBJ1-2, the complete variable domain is ETGVTQSPTHLIKTRGQQVTLRCSSQSGHNTVSWYQQALGQGPQFIFQYYREEENGRGNFPPRFSGLQFPNYSSELNVNALELDDSALYLCASSLIQGNYGYTFGSGTRLTVV.

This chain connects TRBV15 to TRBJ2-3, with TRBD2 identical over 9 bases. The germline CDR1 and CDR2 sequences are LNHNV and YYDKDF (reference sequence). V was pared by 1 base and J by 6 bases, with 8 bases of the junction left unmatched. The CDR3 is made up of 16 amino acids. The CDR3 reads CATSRVLAGQSDTQYF. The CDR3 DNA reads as TGTGCCACCAGCAGAGTGCTAGCGGGACAGTCGGATACGCAGTATTTT. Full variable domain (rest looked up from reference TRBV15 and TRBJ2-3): DAMVIQNPRYQVTQFGKPVTLSCSQTLNHNVMYWYQQKSSQAPKLLFHYYDKDFNNEADTPDNFQSRRPNTSFCFLDIRSPGLGDTAMYLCATSRVLAGQSDTQYFGPGTRLTVL.

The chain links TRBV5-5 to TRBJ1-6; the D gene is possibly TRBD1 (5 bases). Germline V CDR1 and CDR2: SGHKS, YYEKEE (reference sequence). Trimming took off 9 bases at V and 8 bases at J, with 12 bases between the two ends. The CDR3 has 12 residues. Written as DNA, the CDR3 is TGTGCCACTTCAGGGTGGGATTCACCCCTCCACTTT. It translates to CATSGWDSPLHF.

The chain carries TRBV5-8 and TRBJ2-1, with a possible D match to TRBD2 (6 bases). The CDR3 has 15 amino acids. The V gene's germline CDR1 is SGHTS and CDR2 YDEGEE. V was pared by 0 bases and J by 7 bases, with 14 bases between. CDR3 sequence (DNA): TGTGCCAGCAGCTTGGTGCGACTAGGAAGAAATGAGCAGTTCTTC. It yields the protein CASSLVRLGRNEQFF.